The clone carrying this T cell receptor beta chain has only a few counts. Its antigen is as yet unknown. The data stem from a study of CD8 T cells in ankylosing spondylitis. Study results and caveats: Made up of eight or nine highly homologous variants, a TCR beta motif appeared characteristic of ankylosing spondylitis blood. Disease-associated clones were CD8+ and fairly uncommon in peripheral blood.

Construction of TCR beta libraries was performed using quantitative 5'-RACE with molecular barcodes. MiXCR, applied by TCRdb to the 5' RACE reads, yields one record per CDR3 protein. The sample has about 360,000 distinct CDR3 sequences; around 20% are singletons. The sequence was obtained from a male donor with ankylosing spondylitis or in good health (not recorded which). The sample comprised blood, either unsorted or a sorted T cell fraction (not recorded which).

The CDR3 nucleotides are TGCAGTGCTAGGCCTACGACAGGCGAATCGAATGAAAAACTGTTTTTT. It encodes CSARPTTGESNEKLFF. The chain is built from TRBV20-1 and TRBJ1-4, with D perhaps matching TRBD1 (6 bases). Per germline, CDR1 DFQATT and CDR2 SNEGSKA (reference sequence). V lost 3 bases to trimming and J lost 5 bases, with 19 bases between them. This CDR3 region has 16 residues.